This section outlines one T cell receptor (beta chain) sequence together with its context. Its antigen is as yet unknown. The data stem from a study of early T cells in non-severe SARS-CoV-2 infection. Germline assignment: CDR1 SGHRS and CDR2 YFSETQ. The CDR3 extends over 14 amino acids. With V trimmed by 3 bases and J by 1 base, 3 bases remained unmatched. Study-level points and caveats: There was a bias toward anti-spike CD8 responses in VDJdb matching, which missed private and CD4 specificities.

Individually, cDNA molecules had unique molecular identifiers attached to them. TCRdb recomputed calls from the 5' RACE reads with MiXCR, one row per CDR3 protein. The profile shows about 62,000 distinct CDR3 sequences, more than 9% of them singletons. The chain combines TRBV5-1 with TRBJ2-5; 7 bases align to TRBD1. The specimen sequenced was whole blood. The receptor was isolated from an adult who was a healthcare worker with PCR-confirmed SARS-CoV-2 infection or an uninfected control (not recorded which). In DNA form, the CDR3 reads TGCGCCAGCAGCTATGGGACAGTCCAAGAGACCCAGTACTTC. Residues: CASSYGTVQETQYF.